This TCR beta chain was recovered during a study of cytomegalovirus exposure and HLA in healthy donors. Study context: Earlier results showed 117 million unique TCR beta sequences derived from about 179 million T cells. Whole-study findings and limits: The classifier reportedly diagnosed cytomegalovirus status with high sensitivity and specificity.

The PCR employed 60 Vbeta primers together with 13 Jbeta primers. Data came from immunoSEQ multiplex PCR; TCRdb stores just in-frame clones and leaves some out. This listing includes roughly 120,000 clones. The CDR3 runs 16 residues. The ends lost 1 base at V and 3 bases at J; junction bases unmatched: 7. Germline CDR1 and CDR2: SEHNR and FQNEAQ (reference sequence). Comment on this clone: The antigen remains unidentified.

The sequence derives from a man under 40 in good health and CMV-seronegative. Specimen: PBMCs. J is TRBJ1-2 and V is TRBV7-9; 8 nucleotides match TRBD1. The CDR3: CASSLDVDRVDYGYTF. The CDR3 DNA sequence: TGTGCCAGCAGCTTAGACGTGGACAGGGTCGACTATGGCTACACCTTC.